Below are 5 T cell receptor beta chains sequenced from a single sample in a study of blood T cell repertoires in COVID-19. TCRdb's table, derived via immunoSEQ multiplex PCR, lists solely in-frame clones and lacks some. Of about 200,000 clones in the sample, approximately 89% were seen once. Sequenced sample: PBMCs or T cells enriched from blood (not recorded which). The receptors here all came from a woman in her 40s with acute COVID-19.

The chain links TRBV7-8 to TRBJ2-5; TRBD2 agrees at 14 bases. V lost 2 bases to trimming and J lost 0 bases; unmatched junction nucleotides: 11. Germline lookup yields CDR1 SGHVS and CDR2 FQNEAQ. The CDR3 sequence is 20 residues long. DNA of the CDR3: TGTGCCAGCAGCTTACCTCGATCGACTAGCGGGGGGGAATACCAAGAGACCCAGTACTTC. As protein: CASSLPRSTSGGEYQETQYF.

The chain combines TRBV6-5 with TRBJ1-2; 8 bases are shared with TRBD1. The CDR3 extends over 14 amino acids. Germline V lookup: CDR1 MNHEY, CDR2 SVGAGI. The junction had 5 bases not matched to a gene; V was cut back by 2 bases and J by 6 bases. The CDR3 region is CASSYDRGHNGYTF. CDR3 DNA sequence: TGTGCCAGCAGTTACGACAGGGGTCATAATGGCTACACCTTC.

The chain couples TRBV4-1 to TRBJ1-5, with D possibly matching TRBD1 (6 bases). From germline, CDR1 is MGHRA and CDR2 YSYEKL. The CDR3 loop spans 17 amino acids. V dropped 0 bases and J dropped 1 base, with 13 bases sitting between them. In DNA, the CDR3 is TGCGCCAGCAGCCAAGATGTCAGGGGCGCAAGCAATCAGCCCCAGCATTTT. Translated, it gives CASSQDVRGASNQPQHF.

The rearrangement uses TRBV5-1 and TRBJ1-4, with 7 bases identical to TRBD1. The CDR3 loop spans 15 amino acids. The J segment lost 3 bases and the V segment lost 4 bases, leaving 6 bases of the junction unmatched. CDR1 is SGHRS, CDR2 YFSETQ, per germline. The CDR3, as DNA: TGCGCCAGCAGCCCTCGACAGGGACCTAATGAAAAACTGTTTTTT. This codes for CASSPRQGPNEKLFF.

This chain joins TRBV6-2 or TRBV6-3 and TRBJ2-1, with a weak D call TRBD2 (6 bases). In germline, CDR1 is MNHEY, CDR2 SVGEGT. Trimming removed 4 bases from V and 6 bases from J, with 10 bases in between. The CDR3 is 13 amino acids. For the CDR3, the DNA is TGTGCCAGCAGTTTCGGAGGGGTCAATGAGCAGTTCTTC. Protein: CASSFGGVNEQFF.